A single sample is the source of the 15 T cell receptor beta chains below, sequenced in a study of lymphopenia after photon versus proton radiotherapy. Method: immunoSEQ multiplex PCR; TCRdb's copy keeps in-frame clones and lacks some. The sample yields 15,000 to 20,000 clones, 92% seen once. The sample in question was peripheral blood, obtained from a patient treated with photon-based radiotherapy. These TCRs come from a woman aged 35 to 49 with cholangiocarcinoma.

CDR3 sequence (DNA): TGTGCCAGCAGCGTAGGAGGAAACTCCGGCACTGAAGCTTTCTTT. It yields the protein CASSVGGNSGTEAFF. This chain uses TRBV9 with TRBJ1-1, with D uncertain. The CDR3 length is 15 residues. Trimming cost V 0 bases and J 4 bases, with 13 bases left between them. Germline loops: CDR1 SGDLS, CDR2 YYNGEE.

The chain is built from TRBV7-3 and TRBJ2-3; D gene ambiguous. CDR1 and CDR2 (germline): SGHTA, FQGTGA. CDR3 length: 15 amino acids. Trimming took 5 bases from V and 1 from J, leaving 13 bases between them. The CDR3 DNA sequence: TGTGCCAGCAGCCGGGCCCTATCTGGCACAGATACGCAGTATTTT. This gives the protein CASSRALSGTDTQYF.

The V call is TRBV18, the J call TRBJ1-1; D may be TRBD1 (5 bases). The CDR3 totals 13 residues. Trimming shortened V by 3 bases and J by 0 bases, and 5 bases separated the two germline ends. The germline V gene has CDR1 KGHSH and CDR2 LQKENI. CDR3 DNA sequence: TGTGCCAGCTCACCGACAGTGAACACTGAAGCTTTCTTT. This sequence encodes CASSPTVNTEAFF.

Here the CDR3 DNA reads TGTGCCAGCAGCAACGGGCCGTCCGGAGATACGCAGTATTTT. Its protein is CASSNGPSGDTQYF. The chain couples TRBV9 to TRBJ2-3; D is uncertain. Germline V lookup: CDR1 SGDLS, CDR2 YYNGEE. V gave up 4 bases and J gave up 5 bases, with 14 bases separating them. The length of the CDR3 is 14 residues.

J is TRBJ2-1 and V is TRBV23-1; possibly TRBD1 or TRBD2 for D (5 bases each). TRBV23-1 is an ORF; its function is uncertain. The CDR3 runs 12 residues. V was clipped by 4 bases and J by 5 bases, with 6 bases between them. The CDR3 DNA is TGCGCCAGCAGTCGAGGGGACAATGAGCAGTTCTTC. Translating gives CASSRGDNEQFF.

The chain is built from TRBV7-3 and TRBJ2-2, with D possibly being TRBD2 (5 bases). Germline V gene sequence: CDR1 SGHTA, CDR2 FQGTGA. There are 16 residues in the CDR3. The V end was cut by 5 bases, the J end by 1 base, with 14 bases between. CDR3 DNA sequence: TGTGCCAGCAGCCCCAACCGGGGTCAGAACACCGGGGAGCTGTTTTTT. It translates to CASSPNRGQNTGELFF.

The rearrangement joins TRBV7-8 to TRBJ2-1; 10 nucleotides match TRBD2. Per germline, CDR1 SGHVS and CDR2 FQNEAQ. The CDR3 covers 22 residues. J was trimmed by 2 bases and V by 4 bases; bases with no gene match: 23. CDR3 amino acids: CASSSPRIRDPKREGAYNEQFF. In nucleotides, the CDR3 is TGTGCCAGCAGCTCCCCCCGAATACGGGACCCTAAGCGGGAGGGGGCCTACAATGAGCAGTTCTTC. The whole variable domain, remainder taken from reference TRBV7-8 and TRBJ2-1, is GAGVSQSPRYKVAKRGQDVALRCDPISGHVSLFWYQQALGQGPEFLTYFQNEAQLDKSGLPSDRFFAERPEGSVSTLKIQRTQQEDSAVYLCASSSPRIRDPKREGAYNEQFFGPGTRLTVL.

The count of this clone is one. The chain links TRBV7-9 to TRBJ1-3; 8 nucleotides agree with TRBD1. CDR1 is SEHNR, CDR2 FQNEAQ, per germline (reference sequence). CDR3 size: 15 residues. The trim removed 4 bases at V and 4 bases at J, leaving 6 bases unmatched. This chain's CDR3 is CASSSTQGAGNTIYF. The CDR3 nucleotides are TGTGCCAGCAGCTCTACCCAGGGGGCGGGAAACACCATATATTTT.

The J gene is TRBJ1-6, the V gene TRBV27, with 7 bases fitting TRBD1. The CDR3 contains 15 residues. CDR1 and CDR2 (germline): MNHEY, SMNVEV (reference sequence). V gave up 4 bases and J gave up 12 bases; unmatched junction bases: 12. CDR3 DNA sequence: TGTGCCAGCAGTTCATGGACAGGAGAGGGGAGACCCCTCCACTTT. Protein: CASSSWTGEGRPLHF.

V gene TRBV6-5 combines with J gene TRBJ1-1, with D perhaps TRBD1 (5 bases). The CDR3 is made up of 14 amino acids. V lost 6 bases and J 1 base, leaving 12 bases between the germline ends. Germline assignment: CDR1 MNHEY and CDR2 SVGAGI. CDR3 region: CASRVPQGNTEAFF. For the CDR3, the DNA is TGTGCCAGCAGGGTACCTCAGGGGAACACTGAAGCTTTCTTT.

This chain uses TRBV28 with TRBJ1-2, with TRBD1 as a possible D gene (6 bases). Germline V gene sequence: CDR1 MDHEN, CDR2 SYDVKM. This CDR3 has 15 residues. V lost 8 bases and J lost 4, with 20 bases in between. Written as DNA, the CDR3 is TGTGCCAGCCGATTGGGGAACAGGGTGTCCTATGGCTACACCTTC. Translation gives CASRLGNRVSYGYTF.

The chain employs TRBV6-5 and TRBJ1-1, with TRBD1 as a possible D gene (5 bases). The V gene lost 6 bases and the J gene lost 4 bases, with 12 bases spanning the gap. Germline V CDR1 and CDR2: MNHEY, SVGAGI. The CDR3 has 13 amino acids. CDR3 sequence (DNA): TGTGCCAGCAGCCTGACAGAGAGCACTGAAGCTTTCTTT. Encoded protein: CASSLTESTEAFF.

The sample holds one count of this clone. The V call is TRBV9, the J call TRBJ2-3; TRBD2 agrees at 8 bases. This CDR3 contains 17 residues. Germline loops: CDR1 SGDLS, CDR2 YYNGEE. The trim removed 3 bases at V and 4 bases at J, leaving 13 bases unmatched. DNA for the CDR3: TGTGCCAGCAGCGACCCCCCTGGCGGGGGGCGTTCAGATACGCAGTATTTT. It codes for CASSDPPGGGRSDTQYF. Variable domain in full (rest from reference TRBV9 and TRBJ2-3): DSGVTQTPKHLITATGQRVTLRCSPRSGDLSVYWYQQSLDQGLQFLIQYYNGEERAKGNILERFSAQQFPDLHSELNLSSLELGDSALYFCASSDPPGGGRSDTQYFGPGTRLTVL.

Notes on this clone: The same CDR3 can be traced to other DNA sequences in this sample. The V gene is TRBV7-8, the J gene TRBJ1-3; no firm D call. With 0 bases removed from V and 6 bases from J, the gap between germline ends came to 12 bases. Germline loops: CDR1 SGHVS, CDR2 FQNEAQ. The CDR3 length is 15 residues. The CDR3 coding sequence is TGTGCCAGCAGCTTAGCCGGGAATCAGCTAAACACCATATATTTT. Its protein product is CASSLAGNQLNTIYF.

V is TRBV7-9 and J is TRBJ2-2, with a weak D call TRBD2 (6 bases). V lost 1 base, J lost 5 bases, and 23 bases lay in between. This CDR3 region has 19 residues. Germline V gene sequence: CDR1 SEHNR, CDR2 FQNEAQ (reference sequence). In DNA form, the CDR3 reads TGTGCCAGCAGCTTAGTGGGCGGGACTCAAGCTGTCGCAACCGGGGAGCTGTTTTTT. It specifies CASSLVGGTQAVATGELFF.